The entry that follows covers one T cell receptor beta chain sequence. The germline gives CDR1 SGHTA, CDR2 FQGNSA. The CDR3 covers 16 residues. The junction had 6 bases not matched to a gene; V was cut back by 4 bases and J by 0 bases. This specimen belongs to a study of OX40 agonist ivuxolimab in advanced cancers. About the research overall: The dose-escalation cohort was approximately 85% male, with a mean age of 60 years, ranging roughly 20 to 80.

Measured with immunoSEQ multiplex PCR; TCRdb has only the in-frame clones, and not every one. The sample contains 30,000 to 35,000 clones, about 86% of which appear only once. Sequences were derived from CD4+ or CD8+ T cells sorted from blood, sampled in a trial of the OX40 agonist ivuxolimab. The clonotype was recovered from an adult with an advanced solid tumor such as melanoma, head and neck, liver or kidney cancer. J is TRBJ2-1 and V is TRBV7-2; 7 bases map to TRBD2. CDR3 in DNA: TGTGCCAGCAGCTCGCGTGGGGGGGTCTCCTACAATGAGCAGTTCTTC. Its translation: CASSSRGGVSYNEQFF.